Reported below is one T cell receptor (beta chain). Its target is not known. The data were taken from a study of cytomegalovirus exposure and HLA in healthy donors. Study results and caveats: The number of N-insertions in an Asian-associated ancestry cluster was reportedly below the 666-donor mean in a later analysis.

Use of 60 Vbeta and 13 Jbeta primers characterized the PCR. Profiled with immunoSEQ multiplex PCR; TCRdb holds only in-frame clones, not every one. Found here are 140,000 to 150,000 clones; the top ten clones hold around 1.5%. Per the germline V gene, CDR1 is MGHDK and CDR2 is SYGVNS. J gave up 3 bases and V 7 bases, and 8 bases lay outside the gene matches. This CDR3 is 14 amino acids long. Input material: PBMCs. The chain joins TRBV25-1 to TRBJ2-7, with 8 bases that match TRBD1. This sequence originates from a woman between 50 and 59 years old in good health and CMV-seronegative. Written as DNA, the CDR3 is TGTGCCAGCACCCGACAGGGGCGACTCTACGAGCAGTACTTC. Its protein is CASTRQGRLYEQYF.